The clone carrying this TCR beta chain was seen only a few times. The antigen is not known. Every bit of the isolated RNA underwent reverse transcription, so sequencing read expressed TCRB transcripts. Assay: immunoSEQ multiplex PCR; the TCRdb copy retains only in-frame clones and omits some. This sample has 500,000 to 800,000 clones, with 9.5% to 15% found just once. This record belongs to a study of beta chain features in type 1 diabetes. The V gene lost 5 bases and the J gene lost 2 bases, with 16 bases spanning the gap. Germline lookup yields CDR1 MDHEN and CDR2 SYDVKM. This CDR3 has 15 residues. The study's findings and limits: Among patients with Type 1 diabetes, TCRB CDR3s were moderately but significantly shorter in every one of the four CD4+ subsets.

One heparinised blood draw, averaging about 116 mL, came from each donor. J is TRBJ2-7 and V is TRBV28, with D possibly TRBD1 on 6 matching bases. The TCR originated in a man between 25 and 39 years old with type 1 diabetes. The sequenced material came from naive CD4+ T cells from blood. The CDR3 loop is CASSGTGYKAYEQYF. The CDR3 DNA follows: TGTGCCAGCAGTGGCACAGGGTATAAGGCCTACGAGCAGTACTTC. The full variable domain, completed using reference TRBV28 and TRBJ2-7, is DVKVTQSSRYLVKRTGEKVFLECVQDMDHENMFWYRQDPGLGLRLIYFSYDVKMKEKGDIPEGYSVSREKKERFSLILESASTNQTSMYLCASSGTGYKAYEQYFGPGTRLTVT.